This TCR beta chain emerged from a study of shared clonotypes between healthy human individuals. For every subset, genomic DNA was evenly distributed across several immunoSEQ plates. Clones were read by immunoSEQ multiplex PCR, and TCRdb kept only the in-frame ones, dropping some. The table lists about 490,000 clones, 76% of them singletons. With regard to this clone: What it binds is unknown.

General observations from the study: It was the few donors that limited the genetic and exposure-history diversity represented.

The source material was PBMCs. The clonotype originates from a woman aged 35 to 49 in good health. Some clones in this sample may be carry-over from other donors' samples.

CDR3 sequence reads: CASSSDISSYEQYF. The CDR3 DNA reads TGTGCCAGCAGCTCCGACATCAGCTCCTACGAGCAGTACTTC. The rearrangement links TRBV11-3 to TRBJ2-7; D remains ambiguous. Germline V CDR1 and CDR2: SGHNT, YENEEA. CDR3 length: 14 amino acids. Trimming took off 4 bases at V and 0 bases at J, with 10 bases between the two ends.